This T cell receptor beta chain was sequenced for a study of T cell responses to AZD1222 COVID-19 vaccine. Study observations and caveats: Across spike, vaccine-associated CD4 TCRs were found, dominant at 160-218 and 743-854. After the peak T cell response, and only then, were repertoires sampled. Only a handful of people who got AZD1222 tested seropositive at baseline. Donors were chiefly white British, with a greater number of females, and clonal diversity was perhaps underestimated.

Clones were sequenced by immunoSEQ multiplex PCR, and TCRdb holds only the in-frame ones, with some missing. The sample holds over 120,000 clones, about 86% seen once. With regard to this clone: Its antigen is not identified.

V shed 3 bases and J shed 3 bases, with 21 bases lying between them. CDR3 size: 17 residues. Per the germline V gene, CDR1 is MGHRA and CDR2 is YSYEKL. This receptor was identified in an adult who received the AZD1222 COVID-19 vaccine. The starting material was peripheral blood, obtained 28 days after the second AZD1222 dose. The chain links TRBV4-1 to TRBJ2-7; D perhaps matches TRBD1 (5 bases). Written as DNA, the CDR3 is TGCGCCAGCAGCCAGGACACTCCGCGATCCCTAAACTACGAGCAGTACTTC. It encodes CASSQDTPRSLNYEQYF.